The 5 T cell receptor beta chains below come from one sample, sequenced in a study of cytomegalovirus exposure and HLA in healthy donors. Some clones are missing from TCRdb's copy, which holds only in-frame ones; the method was immunoSEQ multiplex PCR. The data hold tens of thousands of clones, with 94% observed a single time. The specimen sequenced was PBMCs. The receptor set was obtained from a man younger than 35 in good health and CMV-seropositive.

As DNA, the CDR3 is TGTGCCAGCAGCCCTCGGGGTTCGTCCAATGGCTACACCTTC. Translated, it gives CASSPRGSSNGYTF. V usage is TRBV6-6 and J usage is TRBJ1-2; D gene uncertain. The V gene's germline CDR1 is MNHNY and CDR2 SVGAGI (reference sequence). This CDR3 has 14 residues. V dropped 6 bases and J dropped 6 bases, with 17 bases sitting between them.

This rearrangement joins TRBV7-9 to TRBJ1-3; unclear D gene. CDR1 is SEHNR, CDR2 FQNEAQ, per germline (reference sequence). Trimming removed 3 bases at V and 1 base at J, with 10 bases between. This CDR3 is 15 amino acids long. CDR3 sequence reads: CASSLGGISGNTIYF. In nucleotides, the CDR3 is TGTGCCAGCAGCTTGGGCGGGATATCTGGAAACACCATATATTTT.

V usage is TRBV15 and J usage is TRBJ2-7; D is perhaps TRBD1 (5 bases). From germline, CDR1 is LNHNV and CDR2 YYDKDF (reference sequence). The CDR3 loop spans 15 amino acids. Trimming removed 0 bases at V and 1 base at J, with 10 bases between. This CDR3 reads CATSREGAASYEQYF. CDR3 sequence (DNA): TGTGCCACCAGCAGAGAAGGGGCGGCTTCCTACGAGCAGTACTTC.

The chain combines TRBV7-3 with TRBJ2-7, with D possibly matching TRBD2 (6 bases). Germline CDR1 reads SGHTA; CDR2 reads FQGTGA. Deletions cut 11 bases from V and 1 base from J, with 18 bases between. The CDR3 has 14 amino acids. The CDR3 coding sequence is TGTGCCCCCCAAAGGGACTGTTTTTCCTACGAGCAGTACTTC. It is translated as CAPQRDCFSYEQYF.

The J gene is TRBJ2-3, the V gene TRBV7-9, with 7 bases that match TRBD1. The CDR3 runs to 17 residues. The germline CDR1 and CDR2 sequences are SEHNR and FQNEAQ (reference sequence). Trimming cost V 1 base and J 0 bases; bases outside gene matches: 7. CDR3 coding DNA: TGTGCCAGCAGCTTAGGAGGGACAGATTTTAGCACAGATACGCAGTATTTT. Translation gives CASSLGGTDFSTDTQYF.